This T cell receptor beta chain derives from a study of OX40 agonist ivuxolimab in advanced cancers. Study details: Patients were given ivuxolimab, an antibody that agonizes OX40 (CD134). The study's findings and limits: Among the lowest peripheral clonal expansion occurred in 0.1-3.0 mg/kg partial responders.

This clone has only one observation. Its antigen is currently unknown. Method: immunoSEQ multiplex PCR; TCRdb's copy keeps in-frame clones and lacks some. The sample records 40,000 to 55,000 clones, 88% being singletons. Germline CDR1 and CDR2: KGHSH and LQKENI. CDR3 length: 16 residues. The V and J ends lost 2 bases and 2 bases respectively, with 12 bases between them. The source is an adult with an advanced solid tumor such as melanoma, head and neck, liver or kidney cancer. The sample in question was CD4+ or CD8+ T cells sorted from blood, obtained in a trial of the OX40 agonist ivuxolimab. This chain joins TRBV18 and TRBJ2-2; possible D gene TRBD1, 6 bases. The CDR3 here is CASSPEGTQNTGELFF. CDR3 nucleotides: TGTGCCAGCTCACCAGAAGGGACACAAAACACCGGGGAGCTGTTTTTT.